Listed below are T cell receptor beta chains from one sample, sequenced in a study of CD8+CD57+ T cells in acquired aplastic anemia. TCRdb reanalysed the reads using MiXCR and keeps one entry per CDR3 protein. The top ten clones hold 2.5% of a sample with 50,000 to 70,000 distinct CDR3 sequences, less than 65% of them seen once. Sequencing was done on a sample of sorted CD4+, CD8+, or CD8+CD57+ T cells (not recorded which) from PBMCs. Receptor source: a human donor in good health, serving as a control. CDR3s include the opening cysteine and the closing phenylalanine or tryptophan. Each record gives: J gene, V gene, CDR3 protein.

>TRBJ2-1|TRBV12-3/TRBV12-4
CASSSPSTSGKAYNEQFF
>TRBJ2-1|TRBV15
CATSRDGLSSYNEQFF
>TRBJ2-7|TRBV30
CAWDIRTGEQYF
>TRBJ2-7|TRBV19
CASRPGPGRNYEQYF
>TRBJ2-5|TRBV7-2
CASSSETQYF
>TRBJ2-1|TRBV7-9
CASRLAGGEQFF
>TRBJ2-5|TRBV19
CASSIVQQETQYF
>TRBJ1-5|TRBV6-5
CASSPDRGSNQPQHF
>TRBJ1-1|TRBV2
CASSVKGWSTEAFF
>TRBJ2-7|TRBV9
CASSVAPTSGGGYEQYF
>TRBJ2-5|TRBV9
CASSVGGETQYF
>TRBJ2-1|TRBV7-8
CASSSPQREEYNEQFF
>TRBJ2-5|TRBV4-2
CASSRQAGESETQYF
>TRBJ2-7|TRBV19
CASSIDGKGSYEQYF
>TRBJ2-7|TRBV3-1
CASSWGYEQYF
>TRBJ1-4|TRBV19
CASTETGGKLFF
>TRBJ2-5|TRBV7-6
CASGQPLAGYQETQYF
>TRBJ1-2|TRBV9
CASSVDVGGPYGYTF
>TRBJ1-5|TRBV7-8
CASSLRRVDQPQHF
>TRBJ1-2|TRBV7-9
CASLGAGRSYGYTF
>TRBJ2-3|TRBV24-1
CATRLAGLTDTQYF
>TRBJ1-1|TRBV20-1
CSARSLDRNTEAFF
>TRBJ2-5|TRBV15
CATSRGTGTETQYF
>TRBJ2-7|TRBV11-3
CASSLGAGGIYEQYF
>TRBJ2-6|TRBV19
CAAAGDTF
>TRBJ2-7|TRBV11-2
CASSRTGGLEQYF
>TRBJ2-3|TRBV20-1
CSAHRAGGPRDTQYF
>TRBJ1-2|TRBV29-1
CSVKEGVVGYTF
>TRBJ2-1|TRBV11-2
CASSFSSGRYNEQFF
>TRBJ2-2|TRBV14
CASSQELTGELFF
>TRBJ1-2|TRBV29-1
CRVGGMINYGYTF
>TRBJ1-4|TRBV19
CASSRAGLLNEKLFF
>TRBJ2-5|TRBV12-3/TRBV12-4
CASRGTSGGTQYF
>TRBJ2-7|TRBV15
CATSSYSNREQYF
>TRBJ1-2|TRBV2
CASSDRGADGYTF
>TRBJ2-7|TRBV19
CASSIGTDYEQYF
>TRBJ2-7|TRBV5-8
CASSLNRVTYEQYF
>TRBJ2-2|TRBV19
CASSGTAGSALLNTGELFF
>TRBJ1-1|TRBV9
CASSTPTGGASGEAFF
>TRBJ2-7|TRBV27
CASSSIDRNYEQYF
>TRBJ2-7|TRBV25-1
CASSTTGAWTPYEQYF
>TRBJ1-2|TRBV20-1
CSAEWLYGYTF
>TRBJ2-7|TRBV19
CASSSSSEQYF
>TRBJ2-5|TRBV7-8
CASSLEGGEETQYF
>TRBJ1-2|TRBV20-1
CSARGGRGQYGYTF
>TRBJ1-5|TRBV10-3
CAISESDRGNQPQHF
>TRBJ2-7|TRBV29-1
CSVAATGGDEQYF
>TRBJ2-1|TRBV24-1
CATSDETGGPCNEQFF
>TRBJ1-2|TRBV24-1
CATWDRGADGYAF
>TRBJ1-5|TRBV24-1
CATSDARDRGVSQPQHF
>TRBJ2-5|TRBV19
CASTQRGEDQPQYF
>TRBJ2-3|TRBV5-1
CASSFYICRAGTQYF
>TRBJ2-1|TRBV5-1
CASSIGRGGRARFNNEQFF
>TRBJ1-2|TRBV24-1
CATSEGRESGGYTF
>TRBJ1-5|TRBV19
CASSMGQGSISNQPQHF
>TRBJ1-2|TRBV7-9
CASSASGTGNYGYTF
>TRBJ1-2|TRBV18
CASSHYRDRGENYGYTF